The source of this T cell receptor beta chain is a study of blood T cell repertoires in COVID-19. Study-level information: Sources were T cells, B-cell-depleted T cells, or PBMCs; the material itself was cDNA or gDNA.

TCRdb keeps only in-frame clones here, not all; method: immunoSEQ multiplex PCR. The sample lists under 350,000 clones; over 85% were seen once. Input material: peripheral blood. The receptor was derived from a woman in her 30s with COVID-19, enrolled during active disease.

The CDR3 loop reads CASSTQKTGTGGNEQFF. The CDR3 DNA sequence: TGTGCCAGCTCAACGCAAAAAACCGGGACAGGGGGGAATGAGCAGTTCTTC. The gene calls are TRBV18 and TRBJ2-1; 11 positions match TRBD1. The J segment lost 7 bases and the V segment lost 5 bases, leaving 13 bases of the junction unmatched. Germline lookup yields CDR1 KGHSH and CDR2 LQKENI. The CDR3 sequence is 17 residues long.